This T cell receptor beta chain was sequenced during a study of cytomegalovirus exposure and HLA in healthy donors. Regarding this clone: What it binds is unknown.

Findings of the study overall: TCR beta sequences reportedly predicted most subjects' HLA-A and HLA-B alleles accurately. Cytomegalovirus association was listed for approximately 160 TCR beta chains. Most observed TCR sequences were rare, whereas some public TCRs were detected in many donors.

With 60 Vbeta and 13 Jbeta primers, the PCR was carried out. The data were produced by immunoSEQ multiplex PCR, yet TCRdb's version contains in-frame clones alone and is incomplete. The sample includes 130,000 or so clones, about two thirds seen only once; the top ten take 4.2%. Healthy bone marrow donors made up the donors. This clonotype originated in a man aged 50-59 years in good health and CMV-seropositive. The sample was PBMCs.

This CDR3 reads CASSPLSGRALEQFF. Written as DNA, the CDR3 is TGTGCCAGCAGCCCCCTAAGCGGGAGGGCCCTTGAGCAGTTCTTC. The chain is built from TRBV6-5 and TRBJ2-1, with 10 positions matching TRBD2. The CDR3 has 15 amino acids. V was clipped by 6 bases and J by 9 bases; unmatched bases: 11. Germline V lookup: CDR1 MNHEY, CDR2 SVGAGI.